Below are 24 T cell receptor beta chains sequenced from a single sample in a study of T cell changes during pregnancy in multiple sclerosis. Method: immunoSEQ multiplex PCR; TCRdb's copy keeps in-frame clones and lacks some. Of 59,000 or so clones in the sample, approximately 90% were seen once. This material consisted of peripheral blood, taken in the third trimester of pregnancy. Source of these receptors: a female donor in good health, enrolled as a control in a pregnancy study.

Concerning this clone: The junction departs from germline at one end; a sequencing error may be responsible. The J gene is TRBJ1-2, the V gene TRBV6-1, with TRBD1 identical over 8 bases. CDR3 length: 13 amino acids. Per germline, CDR1 MNHNS and CDR2 SASEGT. For the CDR3, the DNA is TGTGCCAGCAGCGGACAGGGATTCTATGGCTACATCTTC. This codes for CASSGQGFYGYIF.

This clone has just one count. The CDR3 here is CAISESTGTGVYEQYF. The CDR3, as DNA: TGTGCCATCAGTGAGTCCACCGGGACAGGGGTCTACGAGCAGTACTTC. The V and J genes are TRBV10-3 and TRBJ2-7; 10 bases are shared with TRBD1. The CDR3 extends over 16 amino acids. V trimming: 0 bases; J trimming: 3 bases; junction bases outside the gene matches: 5. Germline lookup yields CDR1 ENHRY and CDR2 SYGVKD.

The rearrangement uses TRBV4-2 and TRBJ1-1, with a possible D match to TRBD1 (6 bases). Deletions cut 4 bases from V and 5 bases from J, with 20 bases between. CDR3 length equals 16 residues. Germline loops: CDR1 LGHNA, CDR2 YNFKEQ. The CDR3 sequence: CASSLELGGAGTEAFF. CDR3 bases: TGTGCCAGCAGCCTAGAGCTCGGGGGGGCTGGTACTGAAGCTTTCTTT.

This sequence joins TRBV2 and TRBJ2-3; the match to TRBD2 covers 9 bases. Germline CDR1 reads SNHLY; CDR2 reads FYNNEI. There are 15 residues in the CDR3. V lost 7 bases to trimming and J lost 5 bases; unmatched junction nucleotides: 10. CDR3 bases: TGTGCCAGCACCCTGACTAGCGGAGGGGGAGATACGCAGTATTTT. Translating it yields CASTLTSGGGDTQYF.

The V and J genes are TRBV10-3 and TRBJ1-5, with TRBD1 as a possible D gene (6 bases). CDR1 is ENHRY and CDR2 is SYGVKD in the germline V gene. The V gene lost 2 bases and the J gene lost 6 bases, with 23 bases spanning the gap. The CDR3 runs 18 residues. CDR3 residues: CAISETERRALGAQPQHF. CDR3 DNA sequence: TGTGCCATCAGTGAGACAGAAAGGAGAGCTTTGGGGGCTCAGCCCCAGCATTTT.

This sequence joins TRBV5-5 and TRBJ2-3; D gene ambiguous. The CDR3 loop spans 16 amino acids. Trimming stripped 0 bases from V and 2 bases from J, with 13 bases between. Per germline, CDR1 SGHKS and CDR2 YYEKEE (reference sequence). The CDR3 DNA follows: TGTGCCAGCAGCTTGGGGCCACCCTCACACACAGATACGCAGTATTTT. Translation: CASSLGPPSHTDTQYF.

The chain joins TRBV2 to TRBJ1-3; tentatively, D is TRBD1 (6 bases). There are 14 residues in the CDR3. Germline CDR1 and CDR2: SNHLY and FYNNEI. V was pared by 5 bases and J by 0 bases, with 8 bases between. The CDR3 DNA follows: TGTGCCAGCAGTTTACAGGGCTCTGGAAACACCATATATTTT. This codes for CASSLQGSGNTIYF.

This chain uses TRBV4-3 with TRBJ1-2; D not certain. CDR3 length equals 17 residues. Germline V CDR1 and CDR2: LGHNA, YSLEER. V lost 1 base and J 6 bases, leaving 21 bases between the germline ends. The CDR3 protein is CASSQGAAGRTIDGYTF. CDR3 nucleotides: TGCGCCAGCAGCCAAGGAGCGGCAGGCAGGACCATTGATGGCTACACCTTC.

This clone showed up just once. The chain carries TRBV2 and TRBJ2-2, with D possibly being TRBD1 (6 bases). V was shortened by 8 bases and J by 3 bases, with 13 bases between the two germline ends. There are 14 residues in the CDR3. Germline V gives CDR1 SNHLY, CDR2 FYNNEI. Here the CDR3 DNA reads TGTGCCAGCTACCGGGACACTCACACCGGGGAGCTGTTTTTT. Amino acid sequence: CASYRDTHTGELFF.

The V and J genes are TRBV18 and TRBJ1-3, with 7 bases fitting TRBD1. In germline, CDR1 is KGHSH, CDR2 LQKENI. The V segment lost 1 base and the J segment 0 bases; nucleotides outside the gene matches: 0. This CDR3 is built from 15 residues. CDR3 DNA sequence: TGTGCCAGCTCACCACGGGACAGCTCTGGAAACACCATATATTTT. Protein product: CASSPRDSSGNTIYF.

The V call is TRBV6-4, the J call TRBJ2-1, with D unclear. Trimming left V 2 bases short and J 3 bases short, with 14 bases between. Germline CDR1 and CDR2: MRHNA and SNTAGT. The CDR3 length is 16 residues. CDR3 in amino acids: CASSDRHPSGYNEQFF. The DNA of the CDR3 is TGTGCCAGCAGTGACCGTCACCCCTCCGGCTACAATGAGCAGTTCTTC.

The chain has TRBV29-1 and TRBJ2-7; 10 nucleotides align to TRBD2. CDR3 length equals 12 residues. Trimming took 7 bases from V and 6 from J; bases not matched to a gene: 6. Looked up from germline, CDR1 is SQVTM and CDR2 is ANQGSEA. The CDR3 here is CSAQREGREQYF. The CDR3 DNA reads as TGCAGCGCCCAGCGGGAGGGCCGCGAGCAGTACTTC.

V and J are TRBV6-1 and TRBJ2-1; D perhaps matches TRBD1 (5 bases). This CDR3 spans 14 amino acids. CDR1 is MNHNS and CDR2 is SASEGT in the germline V gene. The V end was cut by 3 bases, the J end by 6 bases, with 12 bases between. The CDR3 nucleotides are TGTGCCAGCAGTGACCACAGGTTAAGCAATGAGCAGTTCTTC. It specifies CASSDHRLSNEQFF.

The CDR3: CASSLGQTYEQYF. CDR3 nucleotide sequence: TGTGCCAGCAGTTTAGGGCAGACCTACGAGCAGTACTTC. V usage is TRBV27 and J usage is TRBJ2-7; D is uncertain. CDR1 is MNHEY and CDR2 is SMNVEV in the germline V gene (reference sequence). CDR3 length: 13 amino acids. The V end lost 2 bases, the J end lost 2 bases, and 7 bases lay between the germline ends.

The chain is built from TRBV29-1 and TRBJ2-1; 10 bases match TRBD1. V lost 1 base and J lost 10; bases outside the gene matches: 7. The CDR3 spans 14 residues. The germline V gene encodes CDR1 SQVTM and CDR2 ANQGSEA. The CDR3 nucleotides read TGCAGCGTTGAAGGCGGGACAGGGGAGCACGAGCAGTTCTTC. Translation: CSVEGGTGEHEQFF.

As for this clone: The junction departs from germline at one end; a sequencing error may be responsible. The chain carries TRBV7-2 and TRBJ2-3; 9 nucleotides align to TRBD1. From germline, CDR1 is SGHTA and CDR2 FQGNSA. This CDR3 comprises 15 residues. The CDR3 spells CASRLGQGLTDTQYF. DNA of the CDR3: TGTGCCAGCAGATTAGGACAGGGGTTAACAGATACGCAGTATTTT.

The chain joins TRBV7-3 to TRBJ2-1; TRBD1 aligns across 7 bases. The CDR3 is made up of 15 amino acids. V lost 5 bases and J lost 4; bases outside the gene matches: 8. Germline-derived CDR1 and CDR2 are SGHTA and FQGTGA. CDR3: CASSVTGTVYNEQFF. CDR3 DNA: TGTGCCAGCAGCGTCACCGGGACAGTTTACAATGAGCAGTTCTTC.

The rearrangement uses TRBV5-4 and TRBJ1-2, with D hard to call. The V gene lost 1 base and the J gene lost 0 bases, with 7 bases spanning the gap. This CDR3 contains 14 residues. Germline CDR1 and CDR2: SGHNT and YYREEE (reference sequence). Written as DNA, the CDR3 is TGTGCCAGCAGCTTGCTCGGTTCTAACTATGGCTACACCTTC. Translation gives CASSLLGSNYGYTF.

The genes are TRBV11-3 and TRBJ2-1; TRBD1 agrees at 9 bases. V shed 3 bases and J 5 bases; nucleotides not matched to a gene: 5. Looked up from germline, CDR1 is SGHNT and CDR2 is YENEEA. CDR3 length: 15 amino acids. CDR3 DNA sequence: TGTGCCAGCAGCTTCGGACAGGGGTATGACAATGAGCAGTTCTTC. Protein: CASSFGQGYDNEQFF.

The rearrangement links TRBV27 to TRBJ1-4, with 9 bases lining up with TRBD1. The V and J ends lost 4 bases and 7 bases, in that order; junction bases with no gene match: 16. The CDR3 runs 18 residues. Germline values: CDR1 MNHEY, CDR2 SMNVEV (reference sequence). CDR3 amino acids: CASSYFWTGARSGEKLFF. The CDR3 DNA reads as TGTGCCAGCAGTTATTTTTGGACAGGGGCCCGGAGCGGTGAAAAACTGTTTTTT.

This chain connects TRBV11-3 to TRBJ1-3, with a weak D call TRBD1 (5 bases). The germline V gene has CDR1 SGHNT and CDR2 YENEEA. The V end was cut by 3 bases, the J end by 3 bases, with 12 bases between. The CDR3 covers 15 residues. The CDR3 DNA reads TGTGCCAGCAGCTTTTACGGAGACAGTGGAAACACCATATATTTT. It encodes CASSFYGDSGNTIYF.

J is TRBJ1-2 and V is TRBV9; D might be TRBD1 (5 bases). The CDR3 spans 14 residues. Looked up from germline, CDR1 is SGDLS and CDR2 is YYNGEE. V lost 0 bases to trimming and J lost 4 bases, with 10 bases between them. The CDR3, as DNA: TGTGCCAGCAGCGTAGGCAGGGAATCCTATGGCTACACCTTC. Its protein is CASSVGRESYGYTF.

The chain employs TRBV14 and TRBJ1-1; 9 bases map to TRBD1. CDR3 length: 15 amino acids. From germline, CDR1 is SGHDN and CDR2 FVKESK. Losses at the gene ends were 2 bases for V and 2 bases for J; bases not matched to a gene: 3. DNA for the CDR3: TGTGCCAGCAGCCAATCGGACAGGGGTAACACTGAAGCTTTCTTT. This gives the protein CASSQSDRGNTEAFF. Full variable domain (missing parts from reference TRBV14 and TRBJ1-1): EAGVTQFPSHSVIEKGQTVTLRCDPISGHDNLYWYRRVMGKEIKFLLHFVKESKQDESGMPNNRFLAERTGGTYSTLKVQPAELEDSGVYFCASSQSDRGNTEAFFGQGTRLTVV.

The V gene is TRBV4-3, the J gene TRBJ2-2; a weak D match, TRBD1 (6 bases). V shed 0 bases and J shed 5 bases, with 13 bases lying between them. The CDR3 is 16 residues long. Germline assignment: CDR1 LGHNA and CDR2 YSLEER. CDR3 sequence: CASSQEAGARTGELFF. The CDR3 DNA sequence: TGCGCCAGCAGCCAAGAAGCAGGGGCGCGGACCGGGGAGCTGTTTTTT.